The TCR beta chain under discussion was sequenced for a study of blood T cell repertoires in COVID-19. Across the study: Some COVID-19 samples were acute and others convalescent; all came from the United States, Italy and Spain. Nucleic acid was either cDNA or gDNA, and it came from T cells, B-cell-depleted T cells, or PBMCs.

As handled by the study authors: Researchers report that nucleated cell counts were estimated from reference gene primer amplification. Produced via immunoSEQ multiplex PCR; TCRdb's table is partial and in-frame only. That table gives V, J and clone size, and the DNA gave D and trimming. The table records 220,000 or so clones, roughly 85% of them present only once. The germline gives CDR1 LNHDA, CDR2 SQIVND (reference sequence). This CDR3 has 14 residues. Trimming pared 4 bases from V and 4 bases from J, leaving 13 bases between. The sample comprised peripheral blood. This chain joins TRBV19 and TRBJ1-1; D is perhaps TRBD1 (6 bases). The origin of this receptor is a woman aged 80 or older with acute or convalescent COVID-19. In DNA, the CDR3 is TGTGCCAGTAGTAACACAGGGTCTGGCACTGAAGCTTTCTTT. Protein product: CASSNTGSGTEAFF.